Presented here are 8 T cell receptor beta chains from one specimen sequenced in a study of cytomegalovirus exposure and HLA in healthy donors. PCR was performed using 60 Vbeta and 13 Jbeta primers. Some clones are missing from TCRdb's copy, which holds only in-frame ones; the method was immunoSEQ multiplex PCR. The repertoire has over 130,000 clones, approximately 83% of them found once; the top ten carry around 2.4%. The sequencing input was PBMCs. Receptors were obtained from a male donor in good health and CMV-seronegative.

The chain is built from TRBV15 and TRBJ2-3, with D tentatively TRBD2 (5 bases). Trimming took 8 bases from V and 4 from J, leaving 19 bases between them. Per the germline V gene, CDR1 is LNHNV and CDR2 is YYDKDF (reference sequence). The CDR3 loop spans 15 amino acids. DNA of the CDR3: TGTGCCACCCGACAAGGACTCTCCATCGCAGATACGCAGTATTTT. Translated: CATRQGLSIADTQYF. The whole variable domain, filled in from reference TRBV15 and TRBJ2-3, reads DAMVIQNPRYQVTQFGKPVTLSCSQTLNHNVMYWYQQKSSQAPKLLFHYYDKDFNNEADTPDNFQSRRPNTSFCFLDIRSPGLGDTAMYLCATRQGLSIADTQYFGPGTRLTVL.

This chain uses TRBV6-6 with TRBJ2-1; tentative D call: TRBD2 (5 bases). Germline values: CDR1 MNHNY, CDR2 SVGAGI (reference sequence). The germline V and J ends were trimmed by 11 bases and 1 base, with 15 bases remaining between them. CDR3 length: 14 residues. DNA for the CDR3: TGTGCCTCGAGCCTTAGGGAGTCCTACAATGAGCAGTTCTTC. Protein product: CASSLRESYNEQFF.

This chain joins TRBV28 and TRBJ2-5, with TRBD2 identical over 14 bases. The DNA end favors TRBJ2-7, so the J call may be wrong. Germline CDR1 MDHEN, CDR2 SYDVKM. The CDR3 runs to 16 residues. This CDR3 is CASSSLGLAGEGEQYF. CDR3 DNA: TGTGCCAGCAGCTCATTGGGACTAGCGGGAGAGGGCGAGCAGTACTTC.

The rearrangement uses TRBV10-3 and TRBJ2-5, with 7 bases lining up with TRBD1. The V gene end was trimmed by 6 bases and the J gene end by 1 base; junction bases not matched to a gene: 5. The CDR3 length is 14 residues. Germline V gives CDR1 ENHRY, CDR2 SYGVKD. CDR3 protein: CAISPRQGQETQYF. CDR3 nucleotides: TGTGCCATCAGCCCTAGACAGGGCCAAGAGACCCAGTACTTC.

The CDR3 sequence is CSVDGGVYGYTF. Written as DNA, the CDR3 is TGCAGCGTTGACGGGGGGGTCTATGGCTACACCTTC. The rearrangement uses TRBV29-1 and TRBJ1-2; D is possibly TRBD1 (5 bases). Trimming removed 3 bases from V and 4 bases from J, with 9 bases in between. This CDR3 spans 12 amino acids. The germline V gene encodes CDR1 SQVTM and CDR2 ANQGSEA. Using reference TRBV29-1 and TRBJ1-2 for the parts outside the CDR3, the full variable domain is SAVISQKPSRDICQRGTSLTIQCQVDSQVTMMFWYRQQPGQSLTLIATANQGSEATYESGFVIDKFPISRPNLTFSTLTVSNMSPEDSSIYLCSVDGGVYGYTFGSGTRLTVV.

The chain couples TRBV6-5 to TRBJ2-3; D might be TRBD2 (6 bases). V dropped 0 bases and J dropped 5 bases, with 12 bases sitting between them. The V gene's germline CDR1 is MNHEY and CDR2 SVGAGI. The CDR3 consists of 15 residues. The CDR3 loop is CASSYSVGGGDTQYF. DNA for the CDR3: TGTGCCAGCAGTTACTCCGTCGGGGGAGGAGATACGCAGTATTTT.

This clone was recorded once. The chain combines TRBV12-5 with TRBJ1-1, with no clear D. Per the germline V gene, CDR1 is LGHNT and CDR2 is FRNRAP. The CDR3 spans 14 residues. The V gene lost 3 bases and the J gene lost 1 base, with 9 bases spanning the gap. The CDR3 loop reads CASGFSERNTEAFF. The CDR3 DNA reads as TGTGCTAGTGGTTTCTCGGAGAGGAACACTGAAGCTTTCTTT.

With respect to this clone: Relative to the germline gene, one junction end is altered; a read error may explain this. The rearrangement uses TRBV7-9 and TRBJ1-2; possibly TRBD1 for D (5 bases). CDR1 SEHNR and CDR2 FQNEAQ come from the germline V gene (reference sequence). The CDR3 spans 13 residues. This CDR3 is CSSTPGTSYGYTF. CDR3 nucleotides: TGTTCCAGCACCCCCGGGACTTCTTATGGCTACACCTTC. Using reference TRBV7-9 and TRBJ1-2 for the parts outside the CDR3, the full variable domain is DTGVSQNPRHKITKRGQNVTFRCDPISEHNRLYWYRQTLGQGPEFLTYFQNEAQLEKSRLLSDRFSAERPKGSFSTLEIQRTEQGDSAMYLCSSTPGTSYGYTFGSGTRLTVV.